The T cell receptor (beta chain) under discussion was sequenced for a study of T cell repertoires in cytomegalovirus infection. Regarding the study as a whole: Summed frequency of shared TCR beta families picked out CMV carriers who also had the relevant HLA. Dominant in the ex vivo response were TCR beta clonotypes restricted by HLA-C and specific for CMV.

CDR3 length: 14 amino acids. CDR1 is MGHRA and CDR2 is YSYEKL in the germline V gene. The ends were cut back, 0 bases at V and 7 bases at J, with 10 bases in the middle. TCRdb analysed the reads with MiXCR anew, one entry per CDR3 protein. The sample holds about 310,000 distinct CDR3 sequences, 15% to 20% seen once. This clonotype has a handful of counts. Its antigen is still unknown. This TCR was sampled from a human donor in good health (CMV status not recorded). Some clones in this sample may be carry-over from other donors' samples. The chain combines TRBV4-1 with TRBJ1-5, with D hard to call. Specimen: PBMCs. CDR3 amino acids: CASSQDEGFQPQHF. DNA for the CDR3: TGCGCCAGCAGCCAAGATGAGGGTTTCCAGCCCCAGCATTTT.